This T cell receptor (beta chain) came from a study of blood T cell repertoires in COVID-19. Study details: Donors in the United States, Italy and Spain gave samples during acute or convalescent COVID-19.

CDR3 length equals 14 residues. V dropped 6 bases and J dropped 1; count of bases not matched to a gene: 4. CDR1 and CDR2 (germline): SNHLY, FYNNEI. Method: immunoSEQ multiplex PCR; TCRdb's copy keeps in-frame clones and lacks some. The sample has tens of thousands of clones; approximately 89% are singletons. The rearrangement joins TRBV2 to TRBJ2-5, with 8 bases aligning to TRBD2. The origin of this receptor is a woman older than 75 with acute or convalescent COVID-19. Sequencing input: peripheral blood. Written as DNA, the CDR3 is TGTGCCAGCAGCGTACTAGCGGCCCAAGAGACCCAGTACTTC. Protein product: CASSVLAAQETQYF.